This paragraph covers one T cell receptor beta chain sequence. This entry belongs to a study of blood T cells in healthy people across ages. The germline CDR1 and CDR2 sequences are LNHNV and YYDKDF (reference sequence). The CDR3 runs 14 residues. Trimming removed 0 bases from V and 7 bases from J, with 10 bases in between. A J-beta primer mix and a sample-barcoded 5' primer were used in a second PCR of about 7 to 11 cycles. TCRdb re-called the 5' RACE reads with MiXCR, one entry per CDR3 protein. The table shows roughly 800,000 distinct CDR3 sequences, with around 34% occurring only once. Sample: blood. The rearrangement joins TRBV15 to TRBJ1-5; TRBD1 might be the D (5 bases). The sequence was obtained from a man aged 18 to 29 in good health. CDR3 sequence reads: CATSRDGGDQPQHF. The CDR3, as DNA: TGTGCCACCAGCAGAGACGGTGGGGACCAGCCCCAGCATTTT.